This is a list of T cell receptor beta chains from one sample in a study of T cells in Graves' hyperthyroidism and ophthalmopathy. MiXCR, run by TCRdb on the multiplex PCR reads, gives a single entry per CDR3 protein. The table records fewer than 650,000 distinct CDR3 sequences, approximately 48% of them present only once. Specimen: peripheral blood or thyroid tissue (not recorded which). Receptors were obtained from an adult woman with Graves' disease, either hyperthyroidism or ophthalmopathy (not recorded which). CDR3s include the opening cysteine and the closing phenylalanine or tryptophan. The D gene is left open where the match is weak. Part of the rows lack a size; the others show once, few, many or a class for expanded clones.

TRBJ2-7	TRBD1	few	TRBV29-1	CSVEKGQGKTYEQYF	TGCAGCGTTGAAAAGGGACAGGGCAAGACCTACGAGCAGTACTTC
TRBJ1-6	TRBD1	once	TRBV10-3	CAIMAGTAYNSPLHF	TGTGCCATCATGGCCGGGACAGCCTATAATTCACCCCTCCACTTT
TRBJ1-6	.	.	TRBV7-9	CASSPREGLGSPLHF	TGTGCCAGCAGCCCCCGAGAGGGCTTGGGATCACCCCTCCACTTT
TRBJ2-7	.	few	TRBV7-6	CASSAPGSYEQYF	TGTGCCAGCAGCGCGCCGGGCAGCTACGAGCAGTACTTC
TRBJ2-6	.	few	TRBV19	CATDSSLWANVLTF	TGTGCCACAGACAGTAGCCTCTGGGCCAACGTCCTGACTTTC
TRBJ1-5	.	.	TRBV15	CATADSPGETQHF	TGTGCCACCGCCGACAGCCCTGGGGAGACCCAGCATTTT
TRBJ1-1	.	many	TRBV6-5	CASSYAGRGTEAFF	TGTGCCAGCAGTTATGCAGGGAGGGGCACTGAAGCTTTCTTT
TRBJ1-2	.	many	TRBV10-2	CATADSQNYGYTF	TGCGCCACCGCGGACAGCCAAAACTATGGCTACACCTTC
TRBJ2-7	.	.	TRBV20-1	CSASRGKTYEQYF	TGCAGTGCTAGTAGAGGGAAAACCTACGAGCAGTACTTC
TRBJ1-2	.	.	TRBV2	CASSVGGAGYGYTF	TGTGCCAGCAGTGTGGGGGGGGCTGGATATGGCTACACCTTC
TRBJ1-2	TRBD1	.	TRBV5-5	CASFTRRGISGYTF	TGTGCCAGCTTTACTCGCAGGGGGATCTCTGGCTACACCTTC
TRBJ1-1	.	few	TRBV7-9	CASSLNDRYEAFF	TGTGCCAGCAGCCTGAACGACAGGTATGAAGCTTTCTTT
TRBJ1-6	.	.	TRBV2	CASSEMSASLDSPLHF	TGTGCCAGCAGTGAAATGTCCGCATCTTTGGATTCACCCCTCCACTTT
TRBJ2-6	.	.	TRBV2	CASSLAQNTGANVLTF	TGTGCCAGCAGCCTAGCGCAGAACACCGGGGCCAACGTCCTGACTTTC
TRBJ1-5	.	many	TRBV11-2	CASSLERNQPQHF	TGTGCCAGCAGCTTGGAAAGGAATCAGCCCCAGCATTTT
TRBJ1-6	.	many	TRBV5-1	CASRGAGSLNSPLHF	TGCGCCAGCAGGGGGGCAGGATCGCTCAATTCACCCCTCCACTTT
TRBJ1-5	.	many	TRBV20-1	CSAKNEGSSNQPQHF	TGCAGTGCTAAGAACGAAGGGAGTAGCAATCAGCCCCAGCATTTT